This TCR beta chain was profiled in a study of radiotherapy plus CTLA-4 blockade in lung cancer. Here immunoSEQ multiplex PCR was the method, and the copy in TCRdb shows in-frame clones only, minus some. The sample holds roughly 39,000 clones; about 70% are singletons and the top ten take 8% to 9%. The origin of this receptor is a human donor with non-small cell lung cancer who had stable disease on radiotherapy plus ipilimumab. The sample consisted of peripheral blood, taken from a patient treated with radiotherapy plus ipilimumab.

The DNA of the CDR3 is TGCGCCAGCGGAGGGGGGCCGCCGAACACTGAAGCTTTCTTT. Protein product: CASGGGPPNTEAFF. The chain combines TRBV5-1 with TRBJ1-1; perhaps TRBD1 as D (6 bases). In germline, CDR1 is SGHRS, CDR2 YFSETQ. V was cut by 7 bases and J by 1 base, with 14 bases left in between. The CDR3 is 14 residues long.